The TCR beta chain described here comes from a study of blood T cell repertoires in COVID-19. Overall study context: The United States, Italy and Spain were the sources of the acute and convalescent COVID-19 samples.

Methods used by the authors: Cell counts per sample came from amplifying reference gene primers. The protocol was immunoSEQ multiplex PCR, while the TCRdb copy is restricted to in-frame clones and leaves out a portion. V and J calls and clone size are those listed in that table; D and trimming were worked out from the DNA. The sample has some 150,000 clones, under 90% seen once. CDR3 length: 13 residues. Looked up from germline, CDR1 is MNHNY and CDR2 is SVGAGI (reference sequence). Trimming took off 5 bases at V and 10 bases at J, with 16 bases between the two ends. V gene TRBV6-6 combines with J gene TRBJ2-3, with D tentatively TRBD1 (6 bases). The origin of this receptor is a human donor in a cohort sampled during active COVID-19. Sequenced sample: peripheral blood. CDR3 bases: TGTGCCAGCAGTAGAATACAGGGATCTGCGCAGTATTTT. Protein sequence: CASSRIQGSAQYF.